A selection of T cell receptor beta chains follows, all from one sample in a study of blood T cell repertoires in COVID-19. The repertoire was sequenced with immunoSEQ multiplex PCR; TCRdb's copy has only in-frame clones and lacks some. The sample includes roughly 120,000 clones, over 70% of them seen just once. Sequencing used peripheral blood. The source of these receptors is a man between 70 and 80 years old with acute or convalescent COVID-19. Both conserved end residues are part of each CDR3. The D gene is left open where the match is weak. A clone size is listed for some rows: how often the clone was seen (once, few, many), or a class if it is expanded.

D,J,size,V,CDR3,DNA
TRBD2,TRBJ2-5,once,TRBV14,CASSRLAGGLETQYF,TGTGCCAGCAGCCGACTAGCGGGGGGGCTGGAGACCCAGTACTTC
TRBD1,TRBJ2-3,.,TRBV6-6,CASRRRDRGTDTQYF,TGTGCCAGCAGGCGCCGGGACAGGGGCACAGATACGCAGTATTTT
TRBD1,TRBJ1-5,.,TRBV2,CASQGQANQPQHF,TGTGCCAGCCAGGGACAGGCCAATCAGCCCCAGCATTTT
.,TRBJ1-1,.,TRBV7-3,CASSPWQGHTEAFF,TGTGCCAGCAGCCCCTGGCAGGGCCACACTGAAGCTTTCTTT
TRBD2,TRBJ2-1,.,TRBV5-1,CASSLGPSGGSFEFF,TGCGCCAGCAGCTTGGGCCCTAGCGGGGGGTCATTCGAGTTCTTC
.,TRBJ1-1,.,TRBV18,CASSPFGGLSSEAFF,TGTGCCAGCTCACCATTTGGGGGACTCTCTTCTGAAGCTTTCTTT
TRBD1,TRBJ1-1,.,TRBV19,CASSIRDSLEAFF,TGTGCCAGTAGTATCAGGGACAGCCTTGAAGCTTTCTTT
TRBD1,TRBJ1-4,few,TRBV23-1,CASSPNWDRLNEKLFF,TGCGCCAGCAGTCCTAACTGGGACAGGTTAAATGAAAAACTGTTTTTT
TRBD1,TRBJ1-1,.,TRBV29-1,CSVGMTGGRVTEAFF,TGCAGCGTTGGCATGACAGGGGGCCGGGTCACTGAAGCTTTCTTT
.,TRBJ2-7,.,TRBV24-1,CATSAAGYYEQYF,TGTGCCACCAGTGCGGCAGGGTACTACGAGCAGTACTTC
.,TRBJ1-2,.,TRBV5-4,CASSSSFDYGYTF,TGTGCCAGCAGCTCGTCCTTCGACTATGGCTACACCTTC
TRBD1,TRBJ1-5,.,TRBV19,CASSPSIGTGHNQPQHF,TGTGCCAGTAGCCCATCAATCGGGACAGGGCACAATCAGCCCCAGCATTTT
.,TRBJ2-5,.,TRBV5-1,CASRGISGVQETQYF,TGCGCCAGCCGCGGGATTTCCGGGGTACAAGAGACCCAGTACTTC
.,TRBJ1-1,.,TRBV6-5,CASSGAGATEAFF,TGTGCCAGCAGCGGGGCGGGGGCCACTGAAGCTTTCTTT
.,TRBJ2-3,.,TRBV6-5,CASSGGPGTTDTQYF,TGTGCCAGCAGCGGAGGTCCGGGAACCACAGATACGCAGTATTTT
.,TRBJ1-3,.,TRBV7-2,CASSSLSGNTIYF,TGTGCCAGCAGCTCCCTCTCTGGAAACACCATATATTTT
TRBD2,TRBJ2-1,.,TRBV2,CASSGLAGAYNEQFF,TGTGCCAGCAGCGGACTAGCGGGGGCCTACAATGAGCAGTTCTTC
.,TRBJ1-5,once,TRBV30,CAWSVDTINQPQHF,TGTGCCTGGAGTGTCGACACGATCAATCAGCCCCAGCATTTT
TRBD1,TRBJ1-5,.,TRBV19,CASRRQGGLNQPQHF,TGTGCCAGTAGGCGACAGGGCGGGTTAAATCAGCCCCAGCATTTT
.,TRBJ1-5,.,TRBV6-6,CASSDSGNQPQHF,TGTGCCAGCAGTGACAGCGGCAATCAGCCCCAGCATTTT
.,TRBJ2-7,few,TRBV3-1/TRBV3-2,CASSPGHDYEQYF,TGTGCCAGCAGTCCGGGACACGATTACGAGCAGTACTTC
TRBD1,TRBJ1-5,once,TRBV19,CASSIKQGVGSNQPQHF,TGTGCCAGTAGTATTAAACAGGGGGTAGGTAGCAATCAGCCCCAGCATTTT
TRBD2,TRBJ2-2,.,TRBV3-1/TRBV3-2,CASSSRLAGGLNGCTGELFF,TGTGCCAGCAGCTCCCGACTAGCGGGGGGCTTAAATGGTTGCACCGGGGAGCTGTTTTTT
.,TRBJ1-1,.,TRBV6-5,CASFKGIAINTEAFF,TGTGCCAGCTTCAAGGGGATCGCAATAAACACTGAAGCTTTCTTT
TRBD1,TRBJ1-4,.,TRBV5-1,CASRFKTGFLEKLFF,TGCGCCAGCAGATTTAAGACAGGGTTCTTGGAAAAACTGTTTTTT
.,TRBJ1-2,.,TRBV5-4,CASSLLWGGGSYGYTF,TGTGCCAGCAGCTTGTTATGGGGTGGCGGGTCGTATGGCTACACCTTC
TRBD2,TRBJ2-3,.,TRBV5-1,CASSLGLADSTDTQYF,TGCGCCAGCAGCTTGGGGCTAGCGGATAGCACAGATACGCAGTATTTT
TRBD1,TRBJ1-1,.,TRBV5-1,CASSLTDRGGTEAFF,TGCGCCAGCAGCTTGACTGACAGGGGAGGTACTGAAGCTTTCTTT
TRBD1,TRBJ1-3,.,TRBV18,CASSRPGQGSGNTIYF,TGTGCCAGCTCACGACCGGGACAGGGTTCCGGAAACACCATATATTTT
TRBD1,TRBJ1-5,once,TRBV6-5,CASSPRQGVVAQHF,TGTGCCAGCAGTCCTAGACAGGGGGTGGTAGCCCAGCATTTT